This T cell receptor (beta chain) was sequenced for a study of CD8 T cells in ankylosing spondylitis. General observations from the study: Disease-associated clones were reportedly significantly overrepresented in matched ankylosing spondylitis synovial fluid. There were earlier reports of some motif variants in reactive arthritis synovial fluid and blood. CD8+ by phenotype, disease-linked clones were relatively rare in peripheral blood. There was a TCR beta motif, made of several highly homologous variants, that appeared characteristic of ankylosing spondylitis blood.

There are 14 residues in the CDR3. The germline gives CDR1 MDHEN, CDR2 SYDVKM. Trimming stripped 7 bases from V and 0 bases from J, with 12 bases between. Making use of molecular barcodes, quantitative 5'-RACE generated TCR beta libraries. Each CDR3 protein is one row after TCRdb ran MiXCR on the 5' RACE reads. The sample has just under 550,000 distinct CDR3 sequences, more than 9.5% seen once; the top ten hold under 7.5%. This clonotype was detected ten times or more. Antigen unknown. Sequencing was done on a sample of blood, either unsorted or a sorted T cell fraction (not recorded which). The receptor was derived from a male donor with ankylosing spondylitis. This rearrangement joins TRBV28 to TRBJ2-5; a weak D match, TRBD2 (7 bases). The CDR3, as DNA: TGTGCCAGCACCAAAGGGGGGGACCAAGAGACCCAGTACTTC. This gives the protein CASTKGGDQETQYF.